Only one count was recorded for the clone carrying this TCR beta chain. The sample belongs to a study of T cell changes during pregnancy in multiple sclerosis. The CDR3 loop spans 15 amino acids. The ends were cut back, 1 base at V and 3 bases at J, with 11 bases in the middle. Germline CDR1 and CDR2: SGHTA and FQGNSA. Only in-frame clones appear in the TCRdb table, and some are missing; sequencing was by immunoSEQ multiplex PCR. Of 40,000 to 50,000 clones in the sample, roughly 89% were seen once. The clonotype originates from a female donor with multiple sclerosis, enrolled in a pregnancy study. The rearrangement links TRBV7-2 to TRBJ2-3; D not certain. This sample comprised CD4+ T cells from peripheral blood mononuclear cells, obtained in the first trimester of pregnancy. In DNA, the CDR3 is TGTGCCAGCAGCTTAGAAGCAGGCACGACAGATACGCAGTATTTT. Protein sequence: CASSLEAGTTDTQYF.